This T cell receptor beta chain emerged from a study of PD-1 blockade in classical Hodgkin lymphoma. This clone has only one observation. The antigen is not known. Sequenced by immunoSEQ multiplex PCR; TCRdb stores in-frame clones only, minus some. The sample contains about 60,000 clones, about nine tenths of which appear only once. Overall study findings and caveats: It was among complete responders that baseline diversity resembled that of newly diagnosed patients. While CD8+ TCR diversity did not rise significantly by C4D1, CD4+ TCR diversity did.

The CDR3 loop spans 15 amino acids. Trimming pared 2 bases from V and 0 bases from J, leaving 9 bases between. Per germline, CDR1 MNHEY and CDR2 SMNVEV (reference sequence). Patients all relapsed after autologous stem cell transplantation, and there was variation in brentuximab vedotin exposure. The source of this sequence is a human donor with classical Hodgkin lymphoma. This specimen was peripheral blood mononuclear cells (PBMCs), taken at baseline. The rearrangement joins TRBV27 to TRBJ2-3; D unresolved. The CDR3 DNA follows: TGTGCCAGCAGTTTACTCGCGCCCAGCACAGATACGCAGTATTTT. Its protein product is CASSLLAPSTDTQYF.